This T cell receptor beta chain was retrieved from a study of T cells in severe cutaneous drug reactions. Study-level information: Patients came from Taiwan, Thailand and a European registry, 2011 to 2018. Overall study findings and caveats: TRBV12-4 use rose strongly in carbamazepine-induced Stevens-Johnson syndrome or toxic epidermal necrolysis, averaging around 32% in blister cells and roughly 4.6% in PBMC. All seven CBZ-SJS/TEN blister samples shared a public TCRbeta CDR3 at mean about 13%.

CDR3 length: 12 residues. Per germline, CDR1 SGHTA and CDR2 FQGNSA. The patients sequenced had a carbamazepine-induced Stevens-Johnson syndrome or toxic epidermal necrolysis reaction. Remarks on this clonotype: The antigen remains unidentified.

The iRepertoire multiplex PCR system with TCR subtype-specific primers built both bulk and single-cell libraries. Each sample contributed roughly 90-550 ng of RNA for bulk libraries. One entry per CDR3 protein, without DNA, is what TCRdb gives after re-calling the multiplex PCR reads. Its table lists about 21,000 distinct CDR3 sequences. This TCR was sampled from a human donor with toxic epidermal necrolysis, a severe cutaneous drug reaction. The sequenced sample was PBMCs. This chain uses TRBV7-2 with TRBJ1-1; the TCRdb D gene call, TRBD1, has no DNA to confirm it. The CDR3: CASSADSSEAFF.